This T cell receptor (beta chain) comes out of a study of blood T cell repertoires in COVID-19. Background on the study: T cells, B-cell-depleted T cells, or PBMCs provided the cDNA or gDNA that served as material.

Trimming removed 3 bases from V and 0 bases from J; junction bases left unmatched: 10. The CDR3 sequence is 17 residues long. Germline CDR1 reads SGHRS; CDR2 reads YFSETQ. This clone was seen more than once but under ten times. Measured with immunoSEQ multiplex PCR; TCRdb has only the in-frame clones, and not every one. The table records approximately 170,000 clones, 86% of them present only once. This sequence joins TRBV5-1 and TRBJ2-3; 7 nucleotides line up with TRBD2. The specimen was peripheral blood. The clonotype was recovered from a man between 65 and 85 years old with acute or convalescent COVID-19. The CDR3 DNA is TGCGCCAGCAGCTCCGGGACTACGCTCACTAGCACAGATACGCAGTATTTT. This encodes CASSSGTTLTSTDTQYF.